These T cell receptor beta chains were read from a single sample in a study of response to subunit inactivated influenza vaccine. MiXCR, run by TCRdb on the RT-PCR reads, gives a single entry per CDR3 protein. The sample holds approximately 570,000 distinct CDR3 sequences, 6% to 9% seen once. The sequencing used PBMCs from blood, collected around 25 months after vaccination. The receptors come from a man aged 50 to 69 who received an inactivated influenza vaccine. Each CDR3 is given with its conserved first and last residue. A D gene is named only where the DNA matches it firmly. Part of the rows lack a size; the others show once, few, many or a class for expanded clones.

few,TRBD2,TRBJ2-7,TRBV20-1,TGCAGTGCTAAAGGACTAGATCTCGAGCAGTACTTC,CSAKGLDLEQYF
many,TRBD1,TRBJ1-1,TRBV7-8,TGTGCCAGCAGCTCCAACGGACAGGGGTACTTTAGGAACACTGAAGCTTTCTTT,CASSSNGQGYFRNTEAFF
NA,NA,TRBJ2-3,TRBV30,TGTGCCTGGAGGCCGGGATCGGGCACAGATACGCAGTATTTT,CAWRPGSGTDTQYF
NA,NA,TRBJ1-3,TRBV28,TGTGCCACCCGTTGGGGCTCTGGAAACACCATATATTTT,CATRWGSGNTIYF
NA,NA,TRBJ1-5,TRBV4-3,TGCGCCAGCAGCCAAGTCCTGGGACGGAGCAATCAGCCCCAGCATTTT,CASSQVLGRSNQPQHF
few,TRBD2,TRBJ2-7,TRBV29-1,TGCAGCGTTGGAATTAGCGGGGGGCCGACCTACGAGCAGTACTTC,CSVGISGGPTYEQYF
many,NA,TRBJ2-2,TRBV30,TGTGCCTGGAGTCTGGCCCGGAACACCGGGGAGCTGTTTTTT,CAWSLARNTGELFF
NA,NA,TRBJ2-4,TRBV19,TGTGCCAGTAGTCAATCCCTTCGACAGCGACAGTACTTC,CASSQSLRQRQYF
few,NA,TRBJ1-2,TRBV18,TGTGCCAGCTCACCTACCATCCAAGGGAGCTATGGCTACACCTTC,CASSPTIQGSYGYTF
few,TRBD1,TRBJ2-3,TRBV5-6,TGTGCCAGCAGCTCGGCTTGGCAGGACAGGGAGAGGACAGATACGCAGTATTTT,CASSSAWQDRERTDTQYF
NA,TRBD1,TRBJ2-7,TRBV11-1,TGTGCCAGCAGCTCTAGCCCGGGACAGGGGGACGAGCAGTACTTC,CASSSSPGQGDEQYF
NA,NA,TRBJ2-5,TRBV12-3/TRBV12-4,TGTGCCAGCAGATCTCGACGGGCCCAGGGGACCCAGTACTTC,CASRSRRAQGTQYF
NA,NA,TRBJ2-1,TRBV13,TGTGCCAGCAGCCGGACAACCTACAATGAGCAGTTCTTC,CASSRTTYNEQFF
many,NA,TRBJ1-1,TRBV7-2,TGTGCCAGCAGCTTAGCCGGACAGATTAACACTGAAGCTTTCTTT,CASSLAGQINTEAFF